The 12 T cell receptor beta chains listed next were all sequenced from one sample in a study of blood T cell repertoires in COVID-19. Profiling relied on immunoSEQ multiplex PCR, and the TCRdb table lists in-frame clones only, not all of them. The sample includes some 400,000 clones, about four fifths seen only once; the top ten take roughly 1.1%. What was sequenced was peripheral blood. These receptors were taken from a human donor with acute or convalescent COVID-19. The donor label of this sample is uncertain.

The J gene is TRBJ1-2, the V gene TRBV4-2; 8 nucleotides line up with TRBD1. CDR1 is LGHNA, CDR2 YNFKEQ, per germline. V was clipped by 1 base and J by 3 bases; unmatched bases: 7. The CDR3 spans 16 residues. The CDR3 region has the DNA TGTGCCAGCAGCCAAGCCGCCAACAGGGGGGACTATGGCTACACCTTC. The encoded protein is CASSQAANRGDYGYTF.

The chain links TRBV5-8 to TRBJ2-3, with TRBD1 identical over 10 bases. Trimming cost V 4 bases and J 3 bases; bases outside gene matches: 8. The germline gives CDR1 SGHTS, CDR2 YDEGEE. The CDR3 length is 16 residues. In DNA form, the CDR3 reads TGTGCCAGCAGCACGACAGGGGGCGTGTGGACAGATACGCAGTATTTT. Translation: CASSTTGGVWTDTQYF.

This chain uses TRBV7-2 with TRBJ2-7; D ambiguous. CDR1 SGHTA and CDR2 FQGNSA come from the germline V gene. The V end was cut by 1 base, the J end by 4 bases, with 11 bases between. This CDR3 contains 14 residues. The CDR3 region has the DNA TGTGCCAGCAGCTTAGGGGCTACCCTTTACGAGCAGTACTTC. Translating gives CASSLGATLYEQYF.

The gene calls are TRBV7-2 and TRBJ2-7, with TRBD2 identical over 8 bases. With 1 base clipped from V and 1 base from J, the junction kept 6 bases outside the gene matches. Germline V lookup: CDR1 SGHTA, CDR2 FQGNSA. The length of the CDR3 is 16 residues. The CDR3 DNA reads as TGTGCCAGCAGCTTAGATCCGGGACTAGATTCCTACGAGCAGTACTTC. This encodes CASSLDPGLDSYEQYF.

This chain uses TRBV7-9 with TRBJ2-7; D uncertain. Germline V gives CDR1 SEHNR, CDR2 FQNEAQ (reference sequence). The CDR3 consists of 12 residues. Trimming removed 5 bases at V and 2 bases at J, with 7 bases between. The DNA of the CDR3 is TGTGCCAGCAGCCCCACGGCCTACGAGCAGTACTTC. Protein product: CASSPTAYEQYF.

The rearrangement links TRBV7-9 to TRBJ1-2, with unresolved D. V was cut by 7 bases and J by 8 bases, with 14 bases left in between. The CDR3 extends over 12 amino acids. Germline CDR1 is SEHNR and CDR2 is FQNEAQ (reference sequence). CDR3 DNA sequence: TGTGCCAGCAACTACCCCGAGCAGGGCTACACCTTC. Protein product: CASNYPEQGYTF. The variable domain in full, completed from reference TRBV7-9 and TRBJ1-2, reads DTGVSQNPRHKITKRGQNVTFRCDPISEHNRLYWYRQTLGQGPEFLTYFQNEAQLEKSRLLSDRFSAERPKGSFSTLEIQRTEQGDSAMYLCASNYPEQGYTFGSGTRLTVV.

The V gene is TRBV28, the J gene TRBJ1-5; the D is unclear. There are 13 residues in the CDR3. Trimming took off 8 bases at V and 5 bases at J, with 13 bases between the two ends. Germline CDR1 reads MDHEN; CDR2 reads SYDVKM. CDR3 coding DNA: TGTGCCAGCCTAAGCGGAAGATATCAGCCCCAGCATTTT. Its protein product is CASLSGRYQPQHF.

The V and J genes are TRBV3-1 (or the pseudogene TRBV3-2) and TRBJ1-1; 9 bases are a match to TRBD1. Germline CDR1 reads LGHDT; CDR2 reads YNNKEL (reference sequence). The CDR3 has 14 residues. J gave up 4 bases and V 8 bases, and 8 bases lay outside the gene matches. As DNA, the CDR3 is TGTGCCAGCCTAAAACAGGGGGCGCTCACTGAAGCTTTCTTT. Translating gives CASLKQGALTEAFF.

The genes are TRBV7-8 and TRBJ1-1, with D uncertain. V lost 1 base, J lost 5 bases, and 17 bases lay in between. CDR1 and CDR2 from the germline V gene are SGHVS and FQNEAQ. The CDR3 sequence is 16 residues long. The CDR3 reads CASSLEDAGPGTEAFF. The CDR3 DNA reads TGTGCCAGCAGCTTAGAGGATGCGGGCCCGGGGACTGAAGCTTTCTTT.

The gene calls are TRBV2 and TRBJ1-5; weak D call: TRBD1 (5 bases). V dropped 3 bases and J dropped 6 bases, with 15 bases sitting between them. The V gene's germline CDR1 is SNHLY and CDR2 FYNNEI. The CDR3 runs 15 residues. In nucleotides, the CDR3 is TGTGCCAGCAGTGAGGGAGGGGCCGGTAGTCAGCCCCAGCATTTT. Translation: CASSEGGAGSQPQHF. Filled out from reference TRBV2 and TRBJ1-5, the complete variable domain reads EPEVTQTPSHQVTQMGQEVILRCVPISNHLYFYWYRQILGQKVEFLVSFYNNEISEKSEIFDDQFSVERPDGSNFTLKIRSTKLEDSAMYFCASSEGGAGSQPQHFGDGTRLSIL.

This chain links TRBV2 with TRBJ1-5; no definite D call. V lost 9 bases and J lost 2, with 17 bases in between. The CDR3 is 15 residues long. Germline V gene sequence: CDR1 SNHLY, CDR2 FYNNEI. This chain's CDR3 is CARSLPGGGNQPQHF. CDR3 coding DNA: TGTGCCAGGTCTTTACCCGGAGGTGGCAATCAGCCCCAGCATTTT. Full variable domain (remainder filled in from reference TRBV2 and TRBJ1-5): EPEVTQTPSHQVTQMGQEVILRCVPISNHLYFYWYRQILGQKVEFLVSFYNNEISEKSEIFDDQFSVERPDGSNFTLKIRSTKLEDSAMYFCARSLPGGGNQPQHFGDGTRLSIL.

The chain uses TRBV27 and TRBJ2-7, with 9 positions matching TRBD2. CDR3 length: 16 residues. Looked up from germline, CDR1 is MNHEY and CDR2 is SMNVEV (reference sequence). After removal of 6 bases from V and 4 bases from J, the junction contained 13 bases not matched to a gene. The CDR3 DNA reads as TGTGCCAGCAGATCGAAAGTTCTAGCGGGGCCTTACGAGCAGTACTTC. Encoded protein: CASRSKVLAGPYEQYF.